This T cell receptor beta chain derives from a study of response to subunit inactivated influenza vaccine (dated by TCRdb to between 2017 and 2018). Context from the whole study: Deep quantitative profiling of the T cell receptor repertoire was used in the study to follow responses to a trivalent subunit inactivated influenza vaccine.

The germline V gene encodes CDR1 MNHEY and CDR2 SVGAGI. Counted from cysteine to phenylalanine, this CDR3 has 16 amino acids. Of the read, only the CDR3 DNA is kept; its 48 bases are in frame from base 1. The V end gives up 4 bases and the J end 4 bases, leaving 11 bases in the junction not matched to a gene. Receptor libraries were prepared by RT-PCR. The sample was run on an Illumina HiSeq 2500. TCRdb reprocessing: public reads trimmed at Q25 with fastp, clones called with MiXCR, in-frame beta chains kept. Rows merge per CDR3 protein into single entries with the most common DNA and genes. The sample has a few hundred thousand distinct CDR3 sequences on record, 11% of them singletons. The top ten clonotypes cover around 12% of the sample. Beyond this particular receptor, the publication reports: The authors suggested that each seasonal influenza vaccination may recruit only a limited number of new T cells.

The time point label corresponds to: 45 to 50 days after influenza vaccine administration. For this clonotype: Its antigen remains unidentified. It has no much larger one-base neighbor in the sample; base qualities were not kept.

The chain employs TRBV6-5 and TRBJ1-2, and 8 junctional nucleotides match TRBD1. Source: PBMCs from blood, taken about 6 weeks after vaccination. This receptor was obtained from a man aged 50-59 years who received an inactivated influenza vaccine. Donor details come from another sample of the same person, matched by shared clones. Here is the DNA: TGTGCCAGCAGTTTCCTCCCGGGACAGGCCAGCTATGGCTACACCTTC. It codes for CASSFLPGQASYGYTF.